This T cell receptor (beta chain) emerged from a study of cytomegalovirus exposure and HLA in healthy donors (dated by TCRdb to about 2017). Context from the whole study: An earlier analysis of approximately 640 of the donors reported 250 to 300 Gb of sequence data and some 120 million unique TCR beta sequences from roughly 200 million T cells. An early release that covered fewer than 800 HLA-typed donors contained about 300 gigabases of sequencing data and 85 million to 100 million unique TCR sequences. Of the roughly 400 genotyped donors, about 84% fell in the genetic ancestry cluster associated with self-reported Caucasian donors. The study was designed to test whether signatures of past pathogen exposure could be identified by cataloging public T cell receptors. The study used immunosequencing to profile the T cell repertoires of approximately 640 subjects and linked those repertoires to cytomegalovirus serostatus. In addition to the first cohort of about 650 subjects, a separate validation cohort of 130 or so different subjects was used. High-throughput TCR immunosequencing, statistical association of individual TCRs with disease status, and machine learning were combined to predict cytomegalovirus infection status. A later analysis re-analyzed previously published TCR beta repertoires from hundreds of donors and added high-resolution HLA genotyping to study TCR occurrence patterns. Rather than drawing on any new phenotypic data, the later analysis identified candidate immune exposures from TCR beta sequences and the way those sequences occurred across donors. An earlier analysis of approximately 580 of the donors used high-throughput TCR beta sequencing to judge whether each TCR beta V gene segment behaved as functional or pseudogenic. Donor age, sex, ethnicity and CMV serostatus were compiled together with the repertoire data. Genome-wide SNP genotypes for about three fifths of the 666 donors were used in a later genetic analysis, which treated that subset as a discovery cohort. Every repertoire in the discovery cohort had been generated on one and the same sequencing platform. Class I and class II HLA loci were covered by the typing at four-digit resolution. Typing coverage varied by locus: about 620-640 donors for A, B, C, DRB1 and DQB1; approximately 500 for DQA1; around 610 for DPA1; 450 to 480 for DPB1. Four to six DR-DQ haplotypes were handled as single units for association and clustering, since linkage in the cohort was strong. Among about 370 genotyped donors of the cohort, an average of about 220,000 unique TCR beta nucleotide sequences was sequenced per donor, of which 15% to 20% were non-productive. Paper-wide results and their limitations: Compared with the 666-donor mean, donors in an Asian-associated ancestry cluster had fewer N-insertions in productive TCRs, according to a later genetic analysis. In a later genetic analysis, a missense DCLRE1C variant was associated with V-gene and J-gene trimming of TCR beta chains, and the association was replicated in an independent cohort. The presence/absence analyses assumed that sequencing depth was roughly uniform across donors, and that assumption may not be true. Correlated functional status among segregating V segments might be attributable to linkage disequilibrium, but an unknown experimental factor could not be ruled out. Because counts were too low, seventeen rarely observed V segments, including chromosome 9 orphons, were left out of the earlier analysis of approximately 580 of the donors. This cohort had only TCR beta chains sequenced, and the lack of alpha or paired-chain data limited which features could be detected. A group of highly shared sequence variants was considered likely to be a technical artifact of the sequencing pipeline. When HLA alleles, especially DR and DQ, strongly co-occurred, attributing TCR associations to individual alleles was difficult. A few of the identified cytomegalovirus-associated TCR beta chains were confirmed in vitro to be specific for cytomegalovirus antigens. The classifier was reported to diagnose cytomegalovirus status with high specificity and sensitivity in both the original and validation cohorts. A later analysis found that HLA-associated TCR beta chains were more clonally expanded and had lower generation probabilities than equally common non-associated chains. The authors suggested that the approach could potentially be extended to other disease states and immunological phenotypes. A later analysis reported that several top co-occurrence clusters appeared linked to parvovirus B19, influenza, CMV and Epstein-Barr virus. In a later analysis, TCR association rates were found to vary across HLA loci, with the most associated TCRs seen for DRB1 alleles and the fewest for HLA-C alleles. CMV serostatus was the only immune exposure information available for the cohort. A further reported finding was that TCR beta sequences accurately predicted the HLA-A and HLA-B alleles for most subjects in the first cohort. In an earlier analysis of 500 to 650 of the donors, most TCR beta V segments appeared in productive rearrangements about 87% or about 30% of the time, broadly matching IMGT annotations. Most TCR sequences were seen in very few donors, while some public TCRs were found in many individuals. A total of about 180 TCR beta chains were listed by the study as associated with cytomegalovirus. A later analysis found that most CMV-associated TCR beta chains appeared HLA-restricted, with HLA associations seemingly driven largely by CMV exposure. Specific HLA alleles were associated with roughly 17,000 TCR beta sequences at a false discovery rate of 0.05 in a later analysis. Some IMGT-functional V segments, including TRBV6-2 and TRBV6-3, could not be distinguished by the 87-base-pair reads and were therefore excluded. HLA typing was unavailable for some donors at each locus, so association tests used only the typed subset.

The cohort was made up of 500 to 850 healthy bone marrow donors. Cohort members were all nominally healthy when sampled, although unrecorded immune exposures were likely present. CMV serostatus was recorded as positive for just under 300 and negative for 352 of the 666 cohort members, whereas no CMV serostatus was recorded for the donor in question. A peripheral blood sample was collected from each donor, and TCR beta sequencing was performed on peripheral blood mononuclear cells. Genomic DNA extraction from the blood cell samples was performed with the Qiagen DNeasy Blood Extraction Kit. The library came from the immunoSEQ multiplex PCR assay. The multiplex PCR relied on a mix of 60 forward primers for TCR Vbeta segments and 13 reverse primers for TCR Jbeta segments. A multiplex PCR assay on genomic DNA amplified the CDR3 region of rearranged TCR beta genes. The amplified TCR beta libraries were sequenced on the Illumina HiSeq System as 87-base-pair reads. Regarding the original processing steps: Across the 700 or so repertoires, a later analysis counted some 81 million unique TCR beta chains, around 11 million of which were shared by at least two donors. Raw reads were error-corrected and collapsed into unique sequences by a nearest-neighbor algorithm in which closely related sequences were merged to remove PCR and sequencing errors. To assign V, D and J gene segments, CDR3 sequences were aligned to IMGT reference sequences. For a sequence to be retained, at least a six-nucleotide match to both a V gene segment and a J gene segment was required. A rearrangement counted as productive if the CDR3 had no stop codons and remained in frame with V and J, and every other rearrangement counted as non-productive. Following IMGT convention, CDR3 was defined as the stretch from the second conserved V-encoded cysteine to the conserved J-encoded phenylalanine. The earlier analysis of 450 to 750 of the donors excluded any sequence lacking an unambiguous match to a single V gene segment. In an earlier analysis of about 590 of the donors, a V segment was called functional when productive rearrangements were above 56.7%, and segregating when the standard deviation between donors exceeded 5%. A statistical classification framework was built to diagnose cytomegalovirus status from the catalog of TCR beta chain sequences. V and J gene assignment, in a later analysis, came from comparing TCR nucleotide sequences with IMGT/GENE-DB human TR gene sequences. A later analysis assigned CDR3 sequences and most-parsimonious VDJ recombination scenarios with the TCRdist pipeline. In a later analysis, each TCR beta chain was defined by its CDR3 amino acid sequence together with its V-gene family, and reads without a unique V-gene family were excluded. As a way to deal with suspected cross-contamination and a sequencing artifact, a later analysis dropped roughly 620 nucleotide sequences that were highly shared and had low generation probability. A later analysis calculated a clonal expansion index for each public chain from normalized within-repertoire ranks of inferred template counts. A later analysis computed generation probabilities with a VDJ recombination model fitted to out-of-frame rearrangements, and checked the results against IGoR. In a later analysis, hypergeometric tests were used to score TCR-TCR, TCR-HLA and TCR-CMV co-occurrence, with a repertoire-size bias correction applied to TCR pairs. False discovery rates were estimated in a later analysis by permuting HLA or CMV assignments 20 times. A later analysis grouped co-occurring TCRs with DBSCAN, adding TCRdist sequence similarity when clustering within HLA-allele-positive subsets. Repertoires with fewer than 30,000 or more than 120,000 public chains, plus five repertoires with anomalous nucleotide sharing, were excluded from co-occurrence clustering. The table comes from immuneACCESS by way of TCRdb, which keeps in-frame sequences with V and J called. Part of the clones is missing from these tables; in studies checked, under half for an unresolved V gene and the rest for unknown reasons. Clonal size and the V and J genes are those of that table, whereas D and trimming came from the DNA. In all, the sample holds about 160,000 clones, and over 80% of those were seen once. The top ten clonotypes cover approximately 2% of the sample.

The germline V end is reduced by 6 bases and the J end by 7 bases; junction bases left unmatched: 7. The germline V gene provides CDR1 SGHRS and CDR2 YFSETQ. From cysteine to phenylalanine, the CDR3 is 15 amino acids long. Only CDR3 DNA remains: 45 bases, in frame from the first base. Comment on this clone: Its binding antigen is unknown. Base qualities are not recorded, but no much larger clone differs from it by a single base.

Specimen: PBMCs. The sequence derives from a human donor in good health. The chain is assembled from TRBV5-1 and TRBJ1-6; 10 central nucleotides agree with TRBD1. CDR3 region: CASNPGQGENSPLHF. Read as DNA, the sequence is TGCGCCAGCAACCCAGGACAGGGGGAAAATTCACCCCTCCACTTT.